This entry is about one T cell receptor (beta chain). This record belongs to a study of blood T cell repertoires in COVID-19. Method: immunoSEQ multiplex PCR; TCRdb's copy keeps in-frame clones and lacks some. The sample holds 70,000 to 85,000 clones, around 86% seen once. Germline V gene sequence: CDR1 SGDLS, CDR2 YYNGEE. The CDR3 runs to 17 residues. Germline trimming cut 4 bases from V and 1 base from J; bases unmatched to any gene: 10. The TCR sequence derives from a human donor in a cohort sampled during active COVID-19. The chain couples TRBV9 to TRBJ2-5; 10 nucleotides agree with TRBD1. Sequencing input: peripheral blood. This CDR3 reads CASSSRDRGDTQETQYF. The CDR3 DNA reads TGTGCCAGCAGCAGCCGGGACAGGGGCGATACCCAAGAGACCCAGTACTTC.